This T cell receptor beta chain was found in a study of response to subunit inactivated influenza vaccine. TCRdb passed the RT-PCR reads through MiXCR, listing each CDR3 protein once. The sample lists approximately 300,000 distinct CDR3 sequences, about 20% occurring once. In regard to this clonotype: Antigen specificity is unknown.

V shed 1 base and J 7 bases; nucleotides not matched to a gene: 6. Germline lookup yields CDR1 SEHNR and CDR2 FQNEAQ (reference sequence). There are 16 residues in the CDR3. Whole-study findings and limits: The authors suggested that every seasonal influenza vaccination recruits few new T cells.

This clonotype was obtained from a man aged 50 to 69 who received an inactivated influenza vaccine. The sample in question was PBMCs from blood, obtained less than 22 months after vaccination. This rearrangement joins TRBV7-9 to TRBJ2-1; 11 nucleotides align to TRBD2. The CDR3 is CASSLVTSGSWNEQFF. As DNA, the CDR3 is TGTGCCAGCAGCTTAGTAACTAGCGGGAGTTGGAATGAGCAGTTCTTC.